What follows are 21 T cell receptor beta chains derived from one specimen sequenced in a study of blood T cells in healthy people across ages (dated by TCRdb to between 2014 and 2017). Library preparation used 5' RACE. Sequencing was performed on an Illumina HiSeq 2500. A second PCR of about 6 to 11 cycles was performed with a sample-barcoded 5' primer and a J-beta primer mix. The public reads were reanalyzed by TCRdb: fastp trimming at Q25, MiXCR alignment, in-frame beta chains only. Each record represents a unique CDR3 protein, reported with the most common genes and DNA among its rows. Within this sample are roughly 560,000 distinct CDR3 sequences, with more than 20% of them counted one time only. 7.5% to 9% of the sample is in the top ten clones. The sample was also linked to a second study, of T cells of mothers and their children.

Material: blood. These receptor sequences come from a boy aged 5-17 years in good health.

The genes are TRBV7-9 and TRBJ1-1, with a tentative D call TRBD1 (6 bases). Germline CDR1 is SEHNR and CDR2 is FQNEAQ (reference sequence). The V end lost 1 base, the J end lost 1 base, and 16 bases lay between the germline ends. This CDR3 spans 17 amino acids. The CDR3 DNA sequence: TGTGCCAGCAGCTTAGTCGGACAGAGCCTGGAGAACACTGAAGCTTTCTTT. Its translation: CASSLVGQSLENTEAFF.

The chain is built from TRBV6-2 or TRBV6-3 and TRBJ2-1; D gene ambiguous. V was clipped by 0 bases and J by 15 bases, with 27 bases between them. This CDR3 is built from 17 residues. Germline V CDR1 and CDR2: MNHEY, SVGEGT. This chain's CDR3 is CASSYSALWTPVLQPFF. Here the CDR3 DNA reads TGTGCCAGCAGTTACTCGGCCCTCTGGACGCCAGTCCTCCAACCGTTCTTC.

This clonotype was found a few times. The chain couples TRBV11-2 to TRBJ2-3; TRBD2 matches at 7 bases. This CDR3 region has 15 residues. Germline trimming cut 2 bases from V and 3 bases from J; bases unmatched to any gene: 5. Germline lookup yields CDR1 SGHAT and CDR2 FQNNGV. CDR3 in DNA: TGTGCCAGCAGCTTACGCCAGGGAGGGACAGATACGCAGTATTTT. Translated, it gives CASSLRQGGTDTQYF.

This chain uses TRBV20-1 with TRBJ1-2; 7 bases match TRBD1. V gave up 7 bases and J gave up 0 bases; unmatched junction bases: 5. The CDR3 length is 13 residues. Germline lookup yields CDR1 DFQATT and CDR2 SNEGSKA (reference sequence). In DNA form, the CDR3 reads TGCAGTGGTGCGGGACAGTCTAACTATGGCTACACCTTC. Translating it yields CSGAGQSNYGYTF.

This clonotype was seen a handful of times. The CDR3 is CASSYSISPETQYF. In DNA, the CDR3 is TGTGCCAGCAGTTACTCGATCTCCCCAGAGACCCAGTACTTC. The V and J genes are TRBV6-5 and TRBJ2-5; D remains unclear. The germline CDR1 and CDR2 sequences are MNHEY and SVGAGI. The V end lost 0 bases, the J end lost 4 bases, and 9 bases lay between the germline ends. This CDR3 comprises 14 residues.

This clonotype has ten or more counts. The chain joins TRBV13 to TRBJ1-1, with D possibly matching TRBD1 (6 bases). The CDR3 has 15 residues. Germline values: CDR1 PRHDT, CDR2 FYEKMQ (reference sequence). Trimming took 0 bases from V and 4 from J, leaving 12 bases between them. In DNA, the CDR3 is TGTGCCAGCAGCTTAGGGGGGGGCCAGGGCACTGAAGCTTTCTTT. As protein: CASSLGGGQGTEAFF. The complete variable domain, with remaining parts taken from reference TRBV13 and TRBJ1-1, reads AAGVIQSPRHLIKEKRETATLKCYPIPRHDTVYWYQQGPGQDPQFLISFYEKMQSDKGSIPDRFSAQQFSDYHSELNMSSLELGDSALYFCASSLGGGQGTEAFFGQGTRLTVV.

The chain has TRBV5-1 and TRBJ1-3; TRBD1 matches 9 bases. The junction had 4 bases not matched to a gene; V was cut back by 4 bases and J by 2 bases. Germline CDR1 reads SGHRS; CDR2 reads YFSETQ. This CDR3 comprises 15 residues. CDR3 sequence (DNA): TGCGCCAGCAGCGAGACAGGGGGAGCTGGAAACACCATATATTTT. Translation: CASSETGGAGNTIYF.

This clonotype was detected only once. The chain recombines TRBV28 with TRBJ1-4, with a possible D match to TRBD1 (5 bases). The germline gives CDR1 MDHEN, CDR2 SYDVKM. This CDR3 has 15 amino acids. Trimming took off 1 base at V and 3 bases at J, with 9 bases between the two ends. CDR3 sequence (DNA): TGTGCCAGCAGTTTATTCGGGGCTGCTAATGAAAAACTGTTTTTT. As protein: CASSLFGAANEKLFF. The entire variable domain, with the rest obtained from reference TRBV28 and TRBJ1-4, is as follows: DVKVTQSSRYLVKRTGEKVFLECVQDMDHENMFWYRQDPGLGLRLIYFSYDVKMKEKGDIPEGYSVSREKKERFSLILESASTNQTSMYLCASSLFGAANEKLFFGSGTQLSVL.

The chain recombines TRBV4-2 with TRBJ2-5; no definite D call. Per germline, CDR1 LGHNA and CDR2 YNFKEQ. The CDR3 is made up of 13 amino acids. V was pared by 4 bases and J by 0 bases, with 6 bases between. The CDR3, as DNA: TGTGCCAGCAGCCGCTCGTACCAAGAGACCCAGTACTTC. Translation gives CASSRSYQETQYF.

The J gene is TRBJ2-5, the V gene TRBV2; D call uncertain. The assigned J gene may be wrong: the sequence end matches TRBJ2-7 better. Germline V CDR1 and CDR2: SNHLY, FYNNEI. This CDR3 has 12 residues. CDR3 DNA: TGTGCCATCGGACCCTTGGGCTACGAGCAGTACTTC. Translated: CAIGPLGYEQYF.

The table lists this clonotype with many counts. The genes are TRBV6-6 and TRBJ2-7, with 12 positions matching TRBD2. V was pared by 5 bases and J by 5 bases, with 4 bases of the junction left unmatched. In germline, CDR1 is MNHNY, CDR2 SVGAGI (reference sequence). This CDR3 region has 14 residues. CDR3 amino acids: CASSPSGGADEQYF. The CDR3, as DNA: TGTGCCAGCAGTCCTAGCGGGGGGGCGGACGAGCAGTACTTC.

In its sample, this clonotype was seen a few times. CDR3 amino acids: CASSYWVEETQYF. The CDR3, as DNA: TGTGCCAGCAGTTACTGGGTGGAGGAGACCCAGTACTTC. This sequence joins TRBV6-6 and TRBJ2-5; D ambiguous. The V end was cut by 1 base, the J end by 5 bases, with 8 bases between. This CDR3 spans 13 amino acids. Germline V gene data show CDR1 as MNHNY and CDR2 as SVGAGI (reference sequence).

There are a few counts of this clonotype. V is TRBV20-1 and J is TRBJ1-6, with a weak D call TRBD1 (6 bases). Per the germline V gene, CDR1 is DFQATT and CDR2 is SNEGSKA (reference sequence). The CDR3 covers 14 residues. Trimming removed 6 bases from V and 4 bases from J, with 13 bases in between. This CDR3 reads CSARAGEYNSPLHF. The CDR3 nucleotides read TGCAGTGCCCGGGCAGGGGAATATAATTCACCCCTCCACTTT.

This clonotype was picked up a small number of times. The chain has TRBV4-3 and TRBJ2-1; D possibly corresponds to TRBD2 (5 bases). Trimming took 1 base from V and 8 from J, leaving 12 bases between them. Germline assignment: CDR1 LGHNA and CDR2 YSLEER. The CDR3 covers 14 residues. For the CDR3, the DNA is TGCGCCAGCAGCCAAGGAGTCCGGGGTCATGAGCAGTTCTTC. Its translation is CASSQGVRGHEQFF.

Note on this clonotype: One junction end does not reproduce the germline sequence, and a read error may be involved. The CDR3 region is CATSKMTTSSYEQYF. The CDR3 DNA reads as TGTGCCACCAGTAAAATGACTACGAGCTCCTACGAGCAGTACTTC. The chain uses TRBV6-6 and TRBJ2-5, with D possibly matching TRBD2 (5 bases). The end of the DNA aligns better with TRBJ2-7, so the J call may be wrong. The CDR3 is 15 residues long. Germline CDR1 reads MNHNY; CDR2 reads SVGAGI (reference sequence).

The sample holds a few counts of this clonotype. The genes are TRBV9 and TRBJ2-7, with no clear D. Trimming took off 4 bases at V and 0 bases at J, with 11 bases between the two ends. Germline CDR1 SGDLS, CDR2 YYNGEE. This CDR3 has 14 residues. CDR3 residues: CASSLAASSYEQYF. The DNA of the CDR3 is TGTGCCAGCAGCCTGGCAGCCAGCTCCTACGAGCAGTACTTC.

There are a few counts of this clonotype. The V gene is TRBV7-9, the J gene TRBJ2-7; perhaps TRBD2 as D (5 bases). The V end lost 0 bases, the J end lost 2 bases, and 14 bases lay between the germline ends. The CDR3 is 16 amino acids. Germline V CDR1 and CDR2: SEHNR, FQNEAQ (reference sequence). The CDR3 nucleotides are TGTGCCAGCAGCTTAGCTCGTGGACGTAGCGCCTACGAGCAGTACTTC. Amino acid sequence: CASSLARGRSAYEQYF.

The chain has TRBV12-3 or TRBV12-4 and TRBJ2-7; no clear D gene. The germline V and J ends were trimmed by 6 bases and 2 bases, with 14 bases remaining between them. This CDR3 has 14 residues. Here the CDR3 DNA reads TGTGCCAGCAGCCTCCTATTAGGCGCCTACGAGCAGTACTTC. It codes for CASSLLLGAYEQYF.

CDR3 sequence reads: CASSLAGQGVENEKLFF. In DNA form, the CDR3 reads TGTGCCAGCAGCTTAGCGGGACAGGGAGTAGAGAATGAAAAACTGTTTTTT. The rearrangement uses TRBV11-2 and TRBJ1-4; 9 bases align to TRBD1. Germline-derived CDR1 and CDR2 are SGHAT and FQNNGV. V was clipped by 1 base and J by 5 bases; unmatched bases: 8. The CDR3 spans 17 residues.

This clonotype was recorded at least ten times. This chain links TRBV20-1 with TRBJ2-5, with 8 bases aligning to TRBD2. The CDR3 covers 15 residues. Trimming cost V 5 bases and J 1 base; bases outside gene matches: 9. Germline V gene data show CDR1 as DFQATT and CDR2 as SNEGSKA (reference sequence). The CDR3 region has the DNA TGCAGTGCTCCCTGGAGCGGGAGCCCCCAAGAGACCCAGTACTTC. Its protein is CSAPWSGSPQETQYF.

The chain carries TRBV29-1 and TRBJ2-2; D not certain. CDR1 and CDR2 (germline): SQVTM, ANQGSEA. This CDR3 has 13 amino acids. Trimming left V 5 bases short and J 2 bases short, with 9 bases between. The chain's CDR3 is CSVRQPNTGELFF. CDR3 sequence (DNA): TGCAGCGTTCGGCAGCCAAACACCGGGGAGCTGTTTTTT.